This TCR beta chain was sequenced for a study of cytomegalovirus exposure and HLA in healthy donors. Study-wide results and limits: Whilst most TCR sequences proved rare, a subset of public TCRs occurred across many donors. The sole available immune exposure information was CMV serostatus.

A word on this clone: Its antigen is not known. The junction differs from germline at one of its ends, possibly a read error.

The germline V gene has CDR1 MNHEY and CDR2 SVGAGI. CDR3 length equals 13 residues. PCR involved 60 Vbeta and 13 Jbeta primers. The protocol was immunoSEQ multiplex PCR, while the TCRdb copy is restricted to in-frame clones and leaves out a portion. The table records 120,000 to 150,000 clones, 78% of them present only once. The V and J genes are TRBV6-5 and TRBJ1-2; the match to TRBD1 covers 7 bases. Sequencing was performed on PBMCs. The receptor comes from a male donor in good health and CMV-seronegative. The DNA for the CDR3 is TGTGCCAGCAGTTACGCCCAGCGACAGGGCTCCACCTTC. This encodes CASSYAQRQGSTF.